This T cell receptor beta chain was identified in a study of blood T cell repertoires in COVID-19. On the study more broadly: Samples came from the United States, Italy and Spain, spanning acute and convalescent COVID-19. T cells, B-cell-depleted T cells, or PBMCs supplied cDNA or gDNA.

This CDR3 is 13 amino acids long. V shed 7 bases and J 2 bases; nucleotides not matched to a gene: 2. The germline gives CDR1 LNHDA, CDR2 SQIVND (reference sequence). In the authors' workflow: Counts of nucleated cells, estimated from reference gene primer amplification, were obtained. Sequencing was performed with immunoSEQ multiplex PCR; in TCRdb, only in-frame clones are kept and a portion is missing. Clone size and the V and J calls come from that table; the DNA yielded D and trimming. The repertoire holds 140,000 or so clones, with roughly 87% as singletons. V usage is TRBV19 and J usage is TRBJ2-1, with 7 bases identical to TRBD1. This receptor was identified in a woman aged 50 to 60 with acute or convalescent COVID-19. Material: peripheral blood. The CDR3 is CASIGTAYNEQFF. CDR3 DNA sequence: TGTGCCAGTATAGGGACAGCCTACAATGAGCAGTTCTTC.